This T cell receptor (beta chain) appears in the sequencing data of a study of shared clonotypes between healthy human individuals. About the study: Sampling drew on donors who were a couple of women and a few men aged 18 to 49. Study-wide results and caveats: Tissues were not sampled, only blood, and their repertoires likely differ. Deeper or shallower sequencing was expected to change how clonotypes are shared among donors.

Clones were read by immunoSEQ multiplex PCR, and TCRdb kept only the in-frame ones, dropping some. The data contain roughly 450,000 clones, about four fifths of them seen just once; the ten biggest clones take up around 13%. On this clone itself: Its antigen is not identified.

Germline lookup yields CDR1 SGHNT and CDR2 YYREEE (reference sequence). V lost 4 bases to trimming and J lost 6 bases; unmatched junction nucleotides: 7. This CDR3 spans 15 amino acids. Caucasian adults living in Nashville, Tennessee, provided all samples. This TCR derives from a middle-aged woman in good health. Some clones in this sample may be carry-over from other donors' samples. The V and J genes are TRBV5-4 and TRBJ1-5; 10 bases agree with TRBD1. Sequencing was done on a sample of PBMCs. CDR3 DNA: TGTGCCAGCAGCCTCGACAGGGGGCGAGGTCAGCCCCAGCATTTT. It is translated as CASSLDRGRGQPQHF.